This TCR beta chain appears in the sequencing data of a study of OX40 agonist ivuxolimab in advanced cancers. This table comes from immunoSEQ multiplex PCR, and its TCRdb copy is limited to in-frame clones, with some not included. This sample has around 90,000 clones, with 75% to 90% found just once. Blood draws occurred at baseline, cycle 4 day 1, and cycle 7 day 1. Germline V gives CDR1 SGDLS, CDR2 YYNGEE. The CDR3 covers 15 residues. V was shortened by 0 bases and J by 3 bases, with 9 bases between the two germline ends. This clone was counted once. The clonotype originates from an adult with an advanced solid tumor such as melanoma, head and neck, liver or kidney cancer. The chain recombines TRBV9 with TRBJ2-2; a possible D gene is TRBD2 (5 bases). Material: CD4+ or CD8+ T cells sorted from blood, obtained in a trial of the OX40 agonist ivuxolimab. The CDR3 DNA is TGTGCCAGCAGCGTAGGCCGGGGATACACCGGGGAGCTGTTTTTT. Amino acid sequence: CASSVGRGYTGELFF. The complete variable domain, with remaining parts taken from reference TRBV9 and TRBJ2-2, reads DSGVTQTPKHLITATGQRVTLRCSPRSGDLSVYWYQQSLDQGLQFLIQYYNGEERAKGNILERFSAQQFPDLHSELNLSSLELGDSALYFCASSVGRGYTGELFFGEGSRLTVL.